This T cell receptor (beta chain) was captured in a study of glioma-infiltrating T cells after dendritic cell vaccination. Study-wide context: Glioblastoma patients came from Phase I and II dendritic cell vaccination trials. General study results and limits: Higher TCR clonality did not directly relate to longer survival. Higher pretreatment TIL content predicted longer progression-free time and survival.

The PCR used 60 V beta and 13 J beta primers. Some clones are missing from TCRdb's copy, which holds only in-frame ones; the method was immunoSEQ multiplex PCR. The sample holds some 110,000 clones, almost 90% seen once. Time point defined: after dendritic cell vaccination, including at tumor progression/relapse. This clone was recorded a few times. Its matching antigen is unknown. The sequenced sample was blood, obtained after dendritic cell vaccination. The sequence was obtained from a human donor with glioblastoma.

The CDR3 nucleotides are TGTGCCAGCAGCCCGCGGACAGGGATAAATTCACCCCTCCACTTT. This translates into CASSPRTGINSPLHF. This chain joins TRBV7-2 and TRBJ1-6, with TRBD1 matching 8 bases. Germline V gives CDR1 SGHTA, CDR2 FQGNSA. V gave up 5 bases and J gave up 7 bases; unmatched junction bases: 7. The CDR3 runs 15 residues. Based on the CDR3 plus reference TRBV7-2 and TRBJ1-6, the full variable domain is GAGVSQSPSNKVTEKGKDVELRCDPISGHTALYWYRQSLGQGLEFLIYFQGNSAPDKSGLPSDRFSAERTGGSVSTLTIQRTQQEDSAVYLCASSPRTGINSPLHFGNGTRLTVT.